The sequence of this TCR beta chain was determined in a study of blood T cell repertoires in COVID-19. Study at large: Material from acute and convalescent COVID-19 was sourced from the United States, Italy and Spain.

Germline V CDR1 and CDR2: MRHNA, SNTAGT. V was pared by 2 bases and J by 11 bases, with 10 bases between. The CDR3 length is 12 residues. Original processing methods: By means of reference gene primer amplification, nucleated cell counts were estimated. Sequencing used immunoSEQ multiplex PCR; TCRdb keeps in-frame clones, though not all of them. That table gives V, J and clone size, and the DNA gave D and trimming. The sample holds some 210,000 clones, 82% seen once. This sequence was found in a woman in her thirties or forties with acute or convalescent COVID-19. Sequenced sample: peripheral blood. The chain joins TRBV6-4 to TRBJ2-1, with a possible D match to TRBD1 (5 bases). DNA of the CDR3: TGTGCCAGCAGTGACAGGACACATAAGCAGTTCTTC. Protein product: CASSDRTHKQFF.